Listed below are T cell receptor beta chains from one sample, sequenced in a study of cytomegalovirus exposure and HLA in healthy donors. The data were produced by immunoSEQ multiplex PCR, yet TCRdb's version contains in-frame clones alone and is incomplete. Of around 150,000 clones listed, 70% to 90% are singletons. The source material was PBMCs. The receptor source for this set is a woman under 40 in good health and CMV-seronegative. Each CDR3 is given with its conserved first and last residue. D genes are given only for firm matches. Part of the rows lack a size; the others show once, few, many or a class for expanded clones.

v_call: TRBV15; clone_size: .; d_call: TRBD1; j_call: TRBJ1-1; cdr3_nt: TGTGCCACCAGCAGCCTTCCCCCGGACAGGGCCCCCATGAACACTGAAGCTTTCTTT; cdr3_aa: CATSSLPPDRAPMNTEAFF
v_call: TRBV14; clone_size: .; d_call: .; j_call: TRBJ2-5; cdr3_nt: TGTGCCAGCAGCCTAGCAGGGGGGAAGACCCAGTACTTC; cdr3_aa: CASSLAGGKTQYF
v_call: TRBV7-8; clone_size: few; d_call: .; j_call: TRBJ2-3; cdr3_nt: TGTGCCAGCAGCTTCCGGGACTCAGTCCGCACAGATACGCAGTATTTT; cdr3_aa: CASSFRDSVRTDTQYF
v_call: TRBV7-8; clone_size: once; d_call: .; j_call: TRBJ1-4; cdr3_nt: TGTGCCAGCAGCTTAGTCCGAGGATGGGAAAAACTGTTTTTT; cdr3_aa: CASSLVRGWEKLFF
v_call: TRBV28; clone_size: few; d_call: TRBD1; j_call: TRBJ1-1; cdr3_nt: TGTGCCACTTACGACAGGGGGAATGAAGCTTTCTTT; cdr3_aa: CATYDRGNEAFF
v_call: TRBV7-2; clone_size: .; d_call: .; j_call: TRBJ2-5; cdr3_nt: TGTGCCAGCAGCTTAGGGGGCGGGGGCAGGGAGACCCAGTACTTC; cdr3_aa: CASSLGGGGRETQYF
v_call: TRBV10-1; clone_size: .; d_call: .; j_call: TRBJ2-1; cdr3_nt: TGCGCCAGCAGTGACTCCGTAGCCGATGAGCAGTTCTTC; cdr3_aa: CASSDSVADEQFF
v_call: TRBV25-1; clone_size: .; d_call: .; j_call: TRBJ2-2; cdr3_nt: TGTGCCAGCACCTTCACCGGGGAGCTGTTTTTT; cdr3_aa: CASTFTGELFF
v_call: TRBV27; clone_size: .; d_call: .; j_call: TRBJ1-5; cdr3_nt: TGTGCCAGCAGTCCCCTTGTGGGCCAGTATCAGCCCCAGCATTTT; cdr3_aa: CASSPLVGQYQPQHF
v_call: TRBV20-1; clone_size: .; d_call: TRBD2; j_call: TRBJ2-7; cdr3_nt: TGCAGTGCTAGGGCGGGGGTCGAGCAGTACTTC; cdr3_aa: CSARAGVEQYF
v_call: TRBV19; clone_size: .; d_call: .; j_call: TRBJ2-7; cdr3_nt: TGTGCCAGTAGTGGGGGGACAGTTGTCGAGCAGTACTTC; cdr3_aa: CASSGGTVVEQYF
v_call: TRBV7-2; clone_size: .; d_call: .; j_call: TRBJ2-7; cdr3_nt: TGTGCCAGCAGCGTCTCGACTAGTAAGTCCTACGAGCAGTACTTC; cdr3_aa: CASSVSTSKSYEQYF
v_call: TRBV6-1; clone_size: .; d_call: .; j_call: TRBJ2-3; cdr3_nt: TGTGCCAGCAGTGCCCGACCCGGGGGCACAGATACGCAGTATTTT; cdr3_aa: CASSARPGGTDTQYF
v_call: TRBV4-1; clone_size: .; d_call: TRBD1; j_call: TRBJ1-2; cdr3_nt: TGCGCCAGCAGCTCACTCCGGGACAGAAGAGATGGCTACACCTTC; cdr3_aa: CASSSLRDRRDGYTF
v_call: TRBV28; clone_size: .; d_call: .; j_call: TRBJ1-1; cdr3_nt: TGTGCCAGCAGTTACGGGATGCGCGGCACTGAAGCTTTCTTT; cdr3_aa: CASSYGMRGTEAFF
v_call: TRBV6-5; clone_size: .; d_call: TRBD1; j_call: TRBJ1-2; cdr3_nt: TGTGCCAGCAGAAATGGTGGGACAGGGGATGGGGGCTACACCTTC; cdr3_aa: CASRNGGTGDGGYTF
v_call: TRBV6-5; clone_size: once; d_call: TRBD2; j_call: TRBJ2-7; cdr3_nt: TGTGCCAGCAGTTACTCGGTACTCGGGACTACCTACGAGCAGTACTTC; cdr3_aa: CASSYSVLGTTYEQYF
v_call: TRBV30; clone_size: .; d_call: .; j_call: TRBJ1-1; cdr3_nt: TGTGCCTGGAGTTATACTTCAGGGTCCACTGAAGCTTTCTTT; cdr3_aa: CAWSYTSGSTEAFF
v_call: TRBV7-3; clone_size: once; d_call: TRBD1; j_call: TRBJ2-7; cdr3_nt: TGTGCCAGCGGGACAGGGGGTCTAGCCGAGCAGTACTTC; cdr3_aa: CASGTGGLAEQYF